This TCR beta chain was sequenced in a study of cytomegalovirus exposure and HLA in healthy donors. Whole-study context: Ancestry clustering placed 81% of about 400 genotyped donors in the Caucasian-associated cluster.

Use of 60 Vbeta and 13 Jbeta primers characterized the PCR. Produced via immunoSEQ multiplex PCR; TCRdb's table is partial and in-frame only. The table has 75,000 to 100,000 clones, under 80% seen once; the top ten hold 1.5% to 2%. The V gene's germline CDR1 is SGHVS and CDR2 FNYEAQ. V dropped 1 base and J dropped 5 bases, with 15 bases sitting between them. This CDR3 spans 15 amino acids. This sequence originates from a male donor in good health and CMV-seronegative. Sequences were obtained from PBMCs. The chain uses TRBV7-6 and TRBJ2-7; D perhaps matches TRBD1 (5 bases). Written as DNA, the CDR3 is TGTGCCAGCAGCTTAGAGGAACAGGCCCCCCACGAGCAGTACTTC. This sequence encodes CASSLEEQAPHEQYF.